This TCR beta chain stems from a study of blood T cells in healthy people across ages. Primers used in a second PCR of roughly 7 to 12 cycles were a sample-barcoded 5' primer and a J-beta primer mix. At least 3 million CDR3-containing paired-end reads were obtained per sample. TCRdb redid the calling of the 5' RACE reads with MiXCR, one entry per CDR3 protein. The sample lists around 580,000 distinct CDR3 sequences; roughly 48% were seen once. This clonotype was seen more than once but under ten times. Antigen unknown. Whole-study findings and limits: Diversity was higher, and naive CD4+ cells more numerous, in long-lived donors than in aged donors.

Trimming cost V 5 bases and J 2 bases, with 15 bases left between them. This CDR3 has 14 residues. CDR1 is DFQATT and CDR2 is SNEGSKA in the germline V gene (reference sequence). Healthy Caucasian individuals from Russia aged roughly 6 to 90 were enrolled as donors. The TCR comes from a man aged 80 or over in good health. The sample consisted of blood. The rearrangement uses TRBV20-1 and TRBJ2-5; D possibly corresponds to TRBD2 (6 bases). Written as DNA, the CDR3 is TGCAGTGCTGGCCGCCGGGACTCTCAAGAGACCCAGTACTTC. Its protein is CSAGRRDSQETQYF.